These 23 T cell receptor beta chains came from one sample sequenced in a study of a mutant IDH1 vaccine in newly diagnosed glioma. Produced via immunoSEQ multiplex PCR; TCRdb's table is partial and in-frame only. This sample has tens of thousands of clones, with around four fifths found just once. This sample's time point: baseline, week 1 (first vaccination visit). Treatment noted: pre-vaccination baseline after standard-of-care therapy. Here the sequenced sample was PBMCs, taken from a glioma patient treated with radiotherapy, temozolomide or both. Receptor source: a woman in her forties or fifties with glioma.

This clone has a single count. The chain carries TRBV19 and TRBJ2-7; 7 bases fit TRBD1. Per the germline V gene, CDR1 is LNHDA and CDR2 is SQIVND (reference sequence). With V trimmed by 6 bases and J by 4 bases, 12 bases remained unmatched. The CDR3 length is 15 residues. In DNA form, the CDR3 reads TGTGCCAGTAGCCCTGCACAGGGGTCGGTTTACGAGCAGTACTTC. It is translated as CASSPAQGSVYEQYF.

J is TRBJ1-1 and V is TRBV7-3; D is undetermined. With 5 bases removed from V and 1 base from J, the gap between germline ends came to 8 bases. This CDR3 region has 13 residues. Germline CDR1 SGHTA, CDR2 FQGTGA. The CDR3 coding sequence is TGTGCCAGCAGCCTTCAACGGAACACTGAAGCTTTCTTT. It codes for CASSLQRNTEAFF.

V and J are TRBV6-5 and TRBJ1-4; weak D call: TRBD1 (6 bases). V dropped 6 bases and J dropped 8 bases, with 16 bases sitting between them. The CDR3 loop spans 14 amino acids. Per the germline V gene, CDR1 is MNHEY and CDR2 is SVGAGI. The CDR3 bases are TGTGCCAGCAGGTCAAGGGGGTTTCTGGAAAAACTGTTTTTT. It translates to CASRSRGFLEKLFF.

The rearrangement joins TRBV6-1 to TRBJ2-7, with a weak D call TRBD2 (5 bases). Between the trimmed V and J ends, which lost 11 bases and 3 bases, there was a span of 11 bases. Looked up from germline, CDR1 is MNHNS and CDR2 is SASEGT. The CDR3 has 11 residues. In nucleotides, the CDR3 is TGTGCCGGATCCCGGGGCTACGAGCAGTACTTC. It yields the protein CAGSRGYEQYF.

This sequence joins TRBV6-5 and TRBJ1-3; D is ambiguous. V was pared by 2 bases and J by 0 bases, with 8 bases between. This CDR3 contains 15 residues. Per germline, CDR1 MNHEY and CDR2 SVGAGI. The chain's CDR3 is CASSYGPYSGNTIYF. CDR3 DNA sequence: TGTGCCAGCAGTTACGGGCCATACTCTGGAAACACCATATATTTT.

The chain joins TRBV20-1 to TRBJ1-2; no clear D gene. V dropped 6 bases and J dropped 4 bases, with 9 bases sitting between them. The length of the CDR3 is 11 residues. CDR1 DFQATT and CDR2 SNEGSKA come from the germline V gene (reference sequence). In nucleotides, the CDR3 is TGCAGTGCCCTTGACGGCTATGGCTACACCTTC. It codes for CSALDGYGYTF.

With regard to this clone: Its ends do not fully match the called genes, so a read error is possible. This chain connects TRBV20-1 to TRBJ2-6, with 8 bases matching TRBD1. Germline assignment: CDR1 DFQATT and CDR2 SNEGSKA (reference sequence). This CDR3 is 10 amino acids long. The CDR3 loop reads CSAGGTGGAF. The CDR3 nucleotides read TGCAGTGCTGGGGGGACAGGAGGGGCTTTC.

The J gene is TRBJ1-2, the V gene TRBV5-6, with D perhaps matching TRBD1 (6 bases). The germline gives CDR1 SGHDT, CDR2 YYEEEE. Between the trimmed V and J ends, which lost 0 bases and 6 bases, there was a span of 15 bases. The length of the CDR3 is 15 residues. Written as DNA, the CDR3 is TGTGCCAGCAGCTTGGAGACGGGGGCATGGAATGGCTACACCTTC. It specifies CASSLETGAWNGYTF.

This clone was observed once. The J gene is TRBJ1-2, the V gene TRBV5-1; 11 nucleotides align to TRBD1. J lost 7 bases, V lost 4 bases, and 6 bases had no gene match. CDR1 is SGHRS, CDR2 YFSETQ, per germline. The CDR3 length is 14 residues. This CDR3 reads CASSPGQGVGGYTF. The CDR3 DNA reads as TGCGCCAGCAGCCCGGGACAGGGGGTTGGTGGCTACACCTTC.

The chain has TRBV7-2 and TRBJ1-6; D is unresolved. From germline, CDR1 is SGHTA and CDR2 FQGNSA. Deletions cut 5 bases from V and 6 bases from J, with 11 bases between. The CDR3 is 14 residues long. The DNA for the CDR3 is TGTGCCAGCAGCGAGCGTAGAATTAATTCACCCCTCCACTTT. Protein: CASSERRINSPLHF.

The V and J genes are TRBV9 and TRBJ1-1; tentatively, D is TRBD1 (5 bases). Germline V gene lookup returns CDR1 SGDLS and CDR2 YYNGEE. V gave up 3 bases and J gave up 4 bases, with 16 bases separating them. The CDR3 is made up of 15 amino acids. The CDR3 sequence is CASSAGLLTGTEAFF. The CDR3 nucleotides are TGTGCCAGCAGCGCGGGCCTCCTAACAGGCACTGAAGCTTTCTTT.

The rearrangement joins TRBV5-1 to TRBJ2-7, with 7 bases identical to TRBD1. Germline V lookup: CDR1 SGHRS, CDR2 YFSETQ. The ends lost 2 bases at V and 1 base at J; junction bases unmatched: 6. This CDR3 has 15 amino acids. The CDR3 DNA follows: TGCGCCAGCAGCTTAGGGGGCAAAGGGTCCTACGAGCAGTACTTC. This sequence encodes CASSLGGKGSYEQYF.

This rearrangement joins TRBV6-1 to TRBJ2-7, with 9 bases matching TRBD1. This CDR3 has 14 residues. Trimming took 6 bases from V and 3 from J; bases not matched to a gene: 6. CDR1 and CDR2 from the germline V gene are MNHNS and SASEGT. The DNA of the CDR3 is TGTGCCAGCAGCGTACAGGGGGCGCTCTACGAGCAGTACTTC. This gives the protein CASSVQGALYEQYF.

The J gene is TRBJ1-1, the V gene TRBV19; D is undetermined. The ends were cut back, 5 bases at V and 5 bases at J, with 9 bases in the middle. Germline loops: CDR1 LNHDA, CDR2 SQIVND (reference sequence). The CDR3 is 12 amino acids. The CDR3 protein is CASSQVPTEAFF. The CDR3 region has the DNA TGTGCCAGTAGTCAGGTCCCGACTGAAGCTTTCTTT. Using reference TRBV19 and TRBJ1-1 for the parts outside the CDR3, the full variable domain is DGGITQSPKYLFRKEGQNVTLSCEQNLNHDAMYWYRQDPGQGLRLIYYSQIVNDFQKGDIAEGYSVSREKKESFPLTVTSAQKNPTAFYLCASSQVPTEAFFGQGTRLTVV.

V usage is TRBV19 and J usage is TRBJ2-7; 9 nucleotides align to TRBD1. CDR3 length equals 13 residues. Germline V gene lookup returns CDR1 LNHDA and CDR2 SQIVND (reference sequence). J gave up 2 bases and V 5 bases, and 1 base lay outside the gene matches. For the CDR3, the DNA is TGTGCCAGTAGTCGACAGGGGGCCTACGAGCAGTACTTC. It is translated as CASSRQGAYEQYF.

The chain couples TRBV7-9 to TRBJ2-1; 9 positions match TRBD1. Trimming cost V 6 bases and J 1 base; bases outside gene matches: 4. The CDR3 runs 15 residues. Germline V lookup: CDR1 SEHNR, CDR2 FQNEAQ (reference sequence). The CDR3 nucleotides read TGTGCCAGCAGTGAGGGACAGGGATCCTACAATGAGCAGTTCTTC. It is translated as CASSEGQGSYNEQFF.

V usage is TRBV11-3 and J usage is TRBJ1-2; 8 positions match TRBD1. Germline V CDR1 and CDR2: SGHNT, YENEEA. Trimming removed 5 bases from V and 4 bases from J; junction bases left unmatched: 9. The CDR3 has 15 residues. For the CDR3, the DNA is TGTGCCAGCAGCGTCCGAGACAGGGGCCTCTATGGCTACACCTTC. Residues: CASSVRDRGLYGYTF.

The chain carries TRBV18 and TRBJ1-3, with D tentatively TRBD1 (5 bases). The V gene lost 3 bases and the J gene lost 3 bases, with 9 bases spanning the gap. Germline CDR1 reads KGHSH; CDR2 reads LQKENI. CDR3 length: 14 amino acids. As DNA, the CDR3 is TGTGCCAGCTCACCCAGGGATAATGGAAACACCATATATTTT. Amino acids: CASSPRDNGNTIYF.

The V gene is TRBV7-2, the J gene TRBJ1-2; D uncertain. This CDR3 is 15 amino acids long. V shed 5 bases and J shed 1 base, with 14 bases lying between them. CDR1 and CDR2 from the germline V gene are SGHTA and FQGNSA. The CDR3 DNA reads as TGTGCCAGCAGCCCTCGGGCTGGGGTTAACTATGGCTACACCTTC. This encodes CASSPRAGVNYGYTF.

A single count supports this clone. The V call is TRBV20-1, the J call TRBJ1-1; D is unclear. Germline-derived CDR1 and CDR2 are DFQATT and SNEGSKA (reference sequence). V gave up 3 bases and J gave up 11 bases, with 10 bases separating them. This CDR3 is built from 10 residues. The CDR3 bases are TGCAGTGCTAGTTCTAGCGTCGCTTTCTTT. This codes for CSASSSVAFF.

Only a few counts were recorded for this clone. The V and J genes are TRBV18 and TRBJ1-1; D remains ambiguous. V lost 4 bases and J 1 base, leaving 7 bases between the germline ends. Germline loops: CDR1 KGHSH, CDR2 LQKENI. The CDR3 is 13 amino acids. CDR3 bases: TGTGCCAGCTCACAAACAGAGAACACTGAAGCTTTCTTT. The encoded protein is CASSQTENTEAFF.

The V and J genes are TRBV6-1 and TRBJ2-7; D is undetermined. Germline V CDR1 and CDR2: MNHNS, SASEGT. The CDR3 has 11 residues. Between the trimmed V and J ends, which lost 4 bases and 7 bases, there was a span of 8 bases. CDR3 in DNA: TGTGCCAGCAGTGTTGCTTCGGAGCAGTACTTC. Its translation is CASSVASEQYF.

This chain joins TRBV11-2 and TRBJ2-7; 9 bases are a match to TRBD1. CDR1 and CDR2 from the germline V gene are SGHAT and FQNNGV. This CDR3 comprises 16 residues. V lost 1 base to trimming and J lost 4 bases; unmatched junction nucleotides: 8. For the CDR3, the DNA is TGTGCCAGCAGCTTAGCAGCCGGGACAGGGTGGTACGAGCAGTACTTC. Amino acids: CASSLAAGTGWYEQYF. Filled out from reference TRBV11-2 and TRBJ2-7, the complete variable domain reads EAGVAQSPRYKIIEKRQSVAFWCNPISGHATLYWYQQILGQGPKLLIQFQNNGVVDDSQLPKDRFSAERLKGVDSTLKIQPAKLEDSAVYLCASSLAAGTGWYEQYFGPGTRLTVT.